These 13 T cell receptor beta chains were sequenced from one sample in a study of T cells after yellow fever vaccination. TCRdb called the 5' RACE reads again in MiXCR, with one record for every CDR3 protein. The sample lists a few hundred thousand distinct CDR3 sequences, less than 8.5% occurring once. The sample was CD4+ T cells sorted from PBMCs, taken 15 days after the yellow fever booster vaccination. Receptors originate from a man aged 30-40 years who received the YFV17D yellow fever vaccine.

This clonotype was counted at least ten times. V usage is TRBV6-2 or TRBV6-3 and J usage is TRBJ2-1; D gene unclear. CDR1 is MNHEY and CDR2 is SVGEGT in the germline V gene. Trimming removed 5 bases from V and 2 bases from J, with 4 bases in between. The CDR3 extends over 12 amino acids. The CDR3 is CASSDTYNEQFF. For the CDR3, the DNA is TGTGCCAGCAGTGATACCTACAATGAGCAGTTCTTC.

This clonotype has more than one count but fewer than ten. This chain joins TRBV27 and TRBJ2-1; possible D gene TRBD2, 6 bases. CDR3 length equals 15 residues. The germline V and J ends were trimmed by 5 bases and 7 bases, with 18 bases remaining between them. Germline assignment: CDR1 MNHEY and CDR2 SMNVEV (reference sequence). The CDR3 DNA reads TGTGCCAGCAGTACGGCTAGAGTGCGGGGTAATGAGCAGTTCTTC. The encoded protein is CASSTARVRGNEQFF.

This clonotype has only a few counts. The chain joins TRBV23-1 to TRBJ2-7, with 7 bases matching TRBD1. TRBV23-1 is sorted into the ORF group, with uncertain function. V was clipped by 11 bases and J by 6 bases; unmatched bases: 13. This CDR3 spans 13 amino acids. The CDR3 sequence is CACHRTGLREQYF. The CDR3, as DNA: TGCGCCTGCCATCGGACAGGCCTCCGCGAGCAGTACTTC.

This clonotype occurred a few times. This rearrangement joins TRBV4-3 to TRBJ2-1; D not resolved. Germline CDR1 is LGHNA and CDR2 is YSLEER. Trimming left V 0 bases short and J 5 bases short, with 11 bases between. The CDR3 extends over 15 amino acids. DNA of the CDR3: TGCGCCAGCAGCCAAGATCTCCAGGCTAACAATGAGCAGTTCTTC. It is translated as CASSQDLQANNEQFF.

A remark on this clonotype: Relative to the germline gene, one junction end is altered; a read error may explain this. The rearrangement uses TRBV3-1 and TRBJ1-2; 9 nucleotides align to TRBD1. Per the germline V gene, CDR1 is LGHDT and CDR2 is YNNKEL (reference sequence). The length of the CDR3 is 17 residues. The CDR3 loop is CASTQGGTGNANYGYTF. In nucleotides, the CDR3 is TGTGCCAGCACCCAAGGAGGGACAGGGAACGCTAACTATGGCTACACCTTC.

The chain links TRBV5-1 to TRBJ1-2; D is ambiguous. The CDR3 covers 14 residues. Germline loops: CDR1 SGHRS, CDR2 YFSETQ. V lost 4 bases and J 4 bases, leaving 14 bases between the germline ends. The CDR3 protein is CASSPQDGSYGYTF. In DNA, the CDR3 is TGCGCCAGCAGCCCACAAGACGGCTCCTATGGCTACACCTTC.

This clonotype has at least ten counts. V and J are TRBV27 and TRBJ2-7; 10 bases map to TRBD2. The germline V gene has CDR1 MNHEY and CDR2 SMNVEV (reference sequence). The CDR3 is 16 amino acids. V lost 6 bases, J lost 2 bases, and 10 bases stayed unmatched. The CDR3 reads CASRPTTSGSPYEQYF. The CDR3, as DNA: TGTGCCAGCAGACCTACGACTAGCGGGTCCCCCTACGAGCAGTACTTC.

The chain is built from TRBV27 and TRBJ2-7; either TRBD1 or TRBD2 may supply D (5 bases each). The germline V gene encodes CDR1 MNHEY and CDR2 SMNVEV (reference sequence). The CDR3 length is 12 residues. Trimming stripped 10 bases from V and 3 bases from J, with 13 bases between. In nucleotides, the CDR3 is TGTGCCACCCGGGACGGTTACTACGAGCAGTACTTC. It yields the protein CATRDGYYEQYF.

A few counts support this clonotype. The chain links TRBV27 to TRBJ2-7; 8 bases map to TRBD1. This CDR3 region has 15 residues. CDR1 is MNHEY, CDR2 SMNVEV, per germline (reference sequence). V lost 4 bases and J lost 4; bases outside the gene matches: 9. CDR3 in amino acids: CASSSAHQGAYEQYF. As DNA, the CDR3 is TGTGCCAGCAGTTCGGCGCATCAGGGGGCTTACGAGCAGTACTTC.

This clonotype has at least ten counts. V usage is TRBV29-1 and J usage is TRBJ2-5; D perhaps matches TRBD1 (6 bases). This CDR3 spans 13 amino acids. Trimming took off 7 bases at V and 2 bases at J, with 14 bases between the two ends. CDR1 is SQVTM and CDR2 is ANQGSEA in the germline V gene. The chain's CDR3 is CSATSQGQETQYF. CDR3 in DNA: TGCAGCGCAACCTCACAGGGTCAAGAGACCCAGTACTTC.

This chain connects TRBV7-3 to TRBJ2-5; 9 bases align to TRBD1. Unmatched junction bases numbered 5, after V lost 6 bases and J lost 6 bases. The germline gives CDR1 SGHTA, CDR2 FQGTGA. The length of the CDR3 is 13 residues. CDR3 loop: CASRPTGGQTQYF. The CDR3 DNA is TGTGCCAGCAGACCAACAGGGGGCCAGACCCAGTACTTC.

Only a few counts were recorded for this clonotype. The chain is built from TRBV20-1 and TRBJ2-7, with D unclear. Germline assignment: CDR1 DFQATT and CDR2 SNEGSKA (reference sequence). Trimming took 6 bases from V and 1 from J, leaving 13 bases between them. The length of the CDR3 is 13 residues. The CDR3 coding sequence is TGCAGTGCCAGAACCCCCTCATCCTACGAGCAGTACTTC. The encoded protein is CSARTPSSYEQYF.

This clonotype was counted a few times. CDR3 sequence reads: CASSERTTSGYPYEQYF. CDR3 DNA sequence: TGCGCCAGCAGTGAAAGGACGACTAGCGGGTATCCCTACGAGCAGTACTTC. The chain employs TRBV10-1 and TRBJ2-7, with 10 bases identical to TRBD2. J was trimmed by 2 bases and V by 3 bases; bases with no gene match: 10. CDR1 is WNHNN and CDR2 is SYGVQD in the germline V gene (reference sequence). The CDR3 runs to 17 residues.